This T cell receptor beta chain derives from a study of T cells after yellow fever vaccination. Study observations and caveats: Re-detected after boosting: most primary clones, about 95% of CD4 and around 86% of CD8. The secondary response was weaker but peaked faster, day 5 versus 15. The bulk population could contribute abundant contaminating clonotypes to FACS-sorted repertoires.

5'RACE template switching generated TCR cDNA, adding a universal primer site and UMIs. From the 5' RACE reads, TCRdb called clonotypes with MiXCR, one entry per CDR3 protein. The sample lists 300,000 to 400,000 distinct CDR3 sequences; under 15% were seen once. Trimming cost V 3 bases and J 6 bases; bases outside gene matches: 6. The CDR3 sequence is 15 residues long. Germline CDR1 is SGHRS and CDR2 is YFSETQ. This clonotype occurred a few times. The antigen is undetermined. The V gene is TRBV5-1, the J gene TRBJ1-2; 12 nucleotides agree with TRBD1. The origin of this receptor is a man between 18 and 35 years old who received the YFV17D yellow fever vaccine. The specimen was CD4+ T cells sorted from PBMCs, collected 15 days after the yellow fever booster vaccination. The CDR3 is CASSSGQGAADGYTF. CDR3 sequence (DNA): TGCGCCAGCAGCTCGGGACAGGGGGCGGCTGATGGCTACACCTTC.